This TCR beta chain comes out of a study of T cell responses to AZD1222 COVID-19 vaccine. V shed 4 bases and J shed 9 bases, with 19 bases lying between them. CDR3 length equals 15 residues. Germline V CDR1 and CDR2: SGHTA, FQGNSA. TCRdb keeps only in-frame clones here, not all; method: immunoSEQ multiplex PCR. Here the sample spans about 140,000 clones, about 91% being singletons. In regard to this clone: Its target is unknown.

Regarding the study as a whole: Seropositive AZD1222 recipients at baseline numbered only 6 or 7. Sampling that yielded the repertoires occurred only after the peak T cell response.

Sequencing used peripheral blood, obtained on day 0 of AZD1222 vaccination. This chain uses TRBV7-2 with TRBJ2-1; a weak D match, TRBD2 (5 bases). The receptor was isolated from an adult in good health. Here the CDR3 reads CASSSEVRTVGEQFF. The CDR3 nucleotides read TGTGCCAGCAGCTCCGAGGTCAGGACTGTCGGTGAGCAGTTCTTC.